What follows describes a single TCR beta chain. Assay used: immunoSEQ multiplex PCR; TCRdb lists only in-frame clones, some missing. The sample includes under 200,000 clones, 74% of them seen just once. The data derive from a study of blood T cell repertoires in COVID-19. Background on the study: From the United States, Italy and Spain came samples of acute and convalescent COVID-19. In each case, the material was cDNA or gDNA derived from T cells, B-cell-depleted T cells, or PBMCs.

The CDR3 has 16 amino acids. Trimming removed 0 bases at V and 6 bases at J, with 15 bases between. Per germline, CDR1 MNHEY and CDR2 SVGAGI. This clonotype was sampled from a woman aged 80 or older with acute or convalescent COVID-19. Sequenced sample: peripheral blood. The chain combines TRBV6-5 with TRBJ1-5, with a possible D match to TRBD1 (5 bases). CDR3 nucleotides: TGTGCCAGCAGTTACTCATCACTAGGGGAGGGTCAGCCCCAGCATTTT. As protein: CASSYSSLGEGQPQHF.